A single sample is the source of the 7 T cell receptor beta chains below, sequenced in a study of early T cells in non-severe SARS-CoV-2 infection. TCRdb reprocessed the 5' RACE reads via MiXCR and lists one record per CDR3 protein. This table has some 100,000 distinct CDR3 sequences, roughly 14% appearing once. Input material: whole blood. All receptors come from an adult who was a healthcare worker with PCR-confirmed SARS-CoV-2 infection or an uninfected control (not recorded which).

In its sample, this clonotype was seen a few times. This chain connects TRBV7-8 to TRBJ2-2; D possibly matches TRBD1 or TRBD2 (6 bases each). Trimming took off 5 bases at V and 7 bases at J, with 17 bases between the two ends. CDR3 length: 15 amino acids. CDR1 and CDR2 from the germline V gene are SGHVS and FQNEAQ. The CDR3: CASSPMSGAGGELFF. The CDR3 nucleotides read TGTGCCAGCAGCCCAATGTCGGGGGCGGGCGGGGAGCTGTTTTTT.

The chain has TRBV14 and TRBJ2-5; 7 bases are shared with TRBD2. With V trimmed by 2 bases and J by 2 bases, 5 bases remained unmatched. CDR3 length: 15 amino acids. The germline CDR1 and CDR2 sequences are SGHDN and FVKESK. CDR3 protein: CASSQSMGGQETQYF. The CDR3 nucleotides read TGTGCCAGCAGCCAAAGTATGGGGGGGCAAGAGACCCAGTACTTC.

The table lists this clonotype with many counts. V gene TRBV7-2 combines with J gene TRBJ2-1, with D perhaps matching TRBD1 or TRBD2 (5 bases each). Per germline, CDR1 SGHTA and CDR2 FQGNSA. V was pared by 0 bases and J by 7 bases, with 13 bases between. CDR3 length: 15 amino acids. The CDR3 here is CASSLALQGANEQFF. The CDR3 DNA follows: TGTGCCAGCAGCTTAGCGCTCCAGGGAGCTAATGAGCAGTTCTTC.

Many counts were recorded for this clonotype. V is TRBV21-1 and J is TRBJ2-1; the DNA was not used to check the table's D call, TRBD1. TRBV21-1 is labeled a pseudogene. This CDR3 region has 15 residues. The CDR3 DNA reads as TGTGCCAGCAGCCAACAGGGGAGCTCCTACAATGAGCAGTTCTTC. Translated: CASSQQGSSYNEQFF.

This rearrangement joins TRBV12-3 or TRBV12-4 to TRBJ2-3; D is perhaps TRBD1 or TRBD2 (5 bases each). The CDR3 is 15 amino acids. The germline V and J ends were trimmed by 3 bases and 6 bases, with 16 bases remaining between them. The CDR3 reads CASSFPGRLADTQYF. CDR3 sequence (DNA): TGTGCCAGCAGTTTTCCGGGACGCCTAGCCGATACGCAGTATTTT.

The table lists this clonotype with many counts. The V and J genes are TRBV29-1 and TRBJ2-2; no reliable D call. The CDR3 length is 12 residues. V was cut by 3 bases and J by 5 bases, with 7 bases left in between. Germline V gene data show CDR1 as SQVTM and CDR2 as ANQGSEA. CDR3 amino acids: CSVDGVTGELFF. DNA of the CDR3: TGCAGCGTTGATGGCGTAACCGGGGAGCTGTTTTTT.

In this sample, this clonotype turned up many times. The gene calls are TRBV27 and TRBJ2-2; TRBD1 might be the D (5 bases). This CDR3 region has 16 residues. Germline V gene lookup returns CDR1 MNHEY and CDR2 SMNVEV (reference sequence). Trimming pared 0 bases from V and 3 bases from J, leaving 11 bases between. CDR3: CASSLSSRVDTGELFF. In DNA form, the CDR3 reads TGTGCCAGCAGTTTATCGTCCAGGGTTGACACCGGGGAGCTGTTTTTT.